This passage covers 19 T cell receptor beta chains from one sample sequenced in a study of blood T cell repertoires in COVID-19. Produced via immunoSEQ multiplex PCR; TCRdb's table is partial and in-frame only. The table has about 270,000 clones, about nine tenths seen once. Sequences were obtained from peripheral blood. All receptors derive from a young adult with COVID-19, enrolled during active disease.

The genes are TRBV28 and TRBJ2-1; possible D gene TRBD2, 6 bases. This CDR3 has 16 amino acids. The V gene's germline CDR1 is MDHEN and CDR2 SYDVKM. V was clipped by 5 bases and J by 5 bases, with 19 bases between them. In nucleotides, the CDR3 is TGTGCCAGCAGTACCCCCGCCGGCGGAGGGCACAATGAGCAGTTCTTC. Its translation is CASSTPAGGGHNEQFF.

This clone was picked up many times. This CDR3 is also generated by other DNA sequences in the sample. The chain couples TRBV9 to TRBJ1-2; D gene uncertain. CDR3 length: 14 residues. Per germline, CDR1 SGDLS and CDR2 YYNGEE. Trimming took 0 bases from V and 4 from J, leaving 10 bases between them. The CDR3 DNA is TGTGCCAGCAGCGTAGGGGAGGGTGTCTATGGCTACACCTTC. Translation: CASSVGEGVYGYTF. Based on the CDR3 plus reference TRBV9 and TRBJ1-2, the full variable domain is DSGVTQTPKHLITATGQRVTLRCSPRSGDLSVYWYQQSLDQGLQFLIQYYNGEERAKGNILERFSAQQFPDLHSELNLSSLELGDSALYFCASSVGEGVYGYTFGSGTRLTVV.

The rearrangement uses TRBV9 and TRBJ2-1; possibly TRBD2 for D (5 bases). In germline, CDR1 is SGDLS, CDR2 YYNGEE. This CDR3 has 17 amino acids. V was cut by 0 bases and J by 0 bases, with 13 bases left in between. CDR3 DNA sequence: TGTGCCAGCAGCGTAGCGGGTCTTACTAGCTCCTACAATGAGCAGTTCTTC. Translation: CASSVAGLTSSYNEQFF.

The chain recombines TRBV4-3 with TRBJ2-7, with 7 bases lining up with TRBD2. The V and J ends lost 2 bases and 3 bases, in that order; junction bases with no gene match: 10. The germline V gene encodes CDR1 LGHNA and CDR2 YSLEER. The CDR3 runs 16 residues. CDR3 coding DNA: TGCGCCAGCAGCCAATCCCTTGCGGGAGTCTACTACGAGCAGTACTTC. Its protein product is CASSQSLAGVYYEQYF.

This clone was picked up a small number of times. V is TRBV15 and J is TRBJ2-7; D possibly corresponds to TRBD2 (6 bases). CDR3 length: 14 residues. Germline lookup yields CDR1 LNHNV and CDR2 YYDKDF (reference sequence). V lost 5 bases and J 2 bases, leaving 13 bases between the germline ends. CDR3 sequence (DNA): TGTGCCACCAGCCTAGCGACCGGCACCTACGAGCAGTACTTC. This codes for CATSLATGTYEQYF.

This clone has a single count. This chain uses TRBV7-8 with TRBJ2-5; 7 bases align to TRBD2. This CDR3 has 14 amino acids. Trimming took 2 bases from V and 5 from J; bases not matched to a gene: 5. Germline CDR1 is SGHVS and CDR2 is FQNEAQ. Here the CDR3 DNA reads TGTGCCAGCAGCTTATCGGGGGGAGAGGAGACCCAGTACTTC. This gives the protein CASSLSGGEETQYF.

This chain uses TRBV6-5 with TRBJ1-6; TRBD1 aligns across 7 bases. The CDR3 runs 15 residues. Trimming at V came to 0 bases and at J to 8 bases, leaving 4 bases not matched to a gene. CDR1 is MNHEY, CDR2 SVGAGI, per germline. CDR3 loop: CASSYSRGGDSPLHF. For the CDR3, the DNA is TGTGCCAGCAGTTACTCGAGAGGGGGCGATTCACCCCTCCACTTT.

V and J are TRBV19 and TRBJ1-3, with no clear D. The V gene's germline CDR1 is LNHDA and CDR2 SQIVND (reference sequence). Trimming left V 5 bases short and J 2 bases short, with 13 bases between. There are 15 residues in the CDR3. The CDR3 is CASSFREMTGNTIYF. CDR3 in DNA: TGTGCCAGTAGTTTCCGGGAGATGACTGGAAACACCATATATTTT.

This chain joins TRBV6-5 and TRBJ1-4, with 7 positions matching TRBD1. The V and J ends lost 9 bases and 5 bases, in that order; junction bases with no gene match: 6. The CDR3 is 13 amino acids. Looked up from germline, CDR1 is MNHEY and CDR2 is SVGAGI. The CDR3 bases are TGTGCCAGTCGACAGGGTGGAAATGAAAAACTGTTTTTT. Translation: CASRQGGNEKLFF.

V is TRBV7-8 and J is TRBJ1-2; tentatively, D is TRBD1 (5 bases). Germline V gene data show CDR1 as SGHVS and CDR2 as FQNEAQ. V was cut by 5 bases and J by 0 bases, with 16 bases left in between. CDR3 length: 16 residues. The CDR3 DNA sequence: TGTGCCAGCAGCGTGAACCCAGGGTTTGCTAACTATGGCTACACCTTC. It translates to CASSVNPGFANYGYTF. Complete variable domain (other parts from reference TRBV7-8 and TRBJ1-2): GAGVSQSPRYKVAKRGQDVALRCDPISGHVSLFWYQQALGQGPEFLTYFQNEAQLDKSGLPSDRFFAERPEGSVSTLKIQRTQQEDSAVYLCASSVNPGFANYGYTFGSGTRLTVV.

The chain combines TRBV6-5 with TRBJ2-7, with 8 positions matching TRBD2. CDR3 length: 15 residues. Germline-derived CDR1 and CDR2 are MNHEY and SVGAGI. V lost 2 bases, J lost 2 bases, and 5 bases stayed unmatched. The CDR3 here is CASSYGLAPTYEQYF. CDR3 nucleotides: TGTGCCAGCAGTTACGGACTAGCCCCAACCTACGAGCAGTACTTC.

This clone was observed a single time. J is TRBJ1-1 and V is TRBV24-1; 7 positions match TRBD1. Germline CDR1 is KGHDR and CDR2 is SFDVKD. The CDR3 runs to 18 residues. J was trimmed by 4 bases and V by 3 bases; bases with no gene match: 16. The CDR3 region is CATSDLDRERCWSTEAFF. In DNA form, the CDR3 reads TGTGCCACCAGTGATCTTGACAGGGAGAGGTGCTGGAGCACTGAAGCTTTCTTT.

The chain employs TRBV6-6 and TRBJ1-4; 8 positions agree with TRBD1. With 5 bases clipped from V and 7 bases from J, the junction kept 6 bases outside the gene matches. CDR1 and CDR2 (germline): MNHNY, SVGAGI (reference sequence). The CDR3 is 14 amino acids. CDR3 residues: CASSPDRGTEKLFF. The DNA of the CDR3 is TGTGCCAGCAGTCCCGACAGGGGAACTGAAAAACTGTTTTTT.

The chain recombines TRBV10-3 with TRBJ1-5; TRBD1 agrees at 9 bases. Germline CDR1 is ENHRY and CDR2 is SYGVKD. V lost 4 bases, J lost 4 bases, and 2 bases stayed unmatched. The CDR3 runs to 14 residues. The CDR3 DNA sequence: TGTGCCATCAGTGCAGGGACAGGGAATCAGCCCCAGCATTTT. Amino acid sequence: CAISAGTGNQPQHF.

The chain links TRBV6-2 or TRBV6-3 to TRBJ2-1, with TRBD2 matching over 8 bases. Trimming at V came to 6 bases and at J to 7 bases, leaving 2 bases not matched to a gene. The germline V gene encodes CDR1 MNHEY and CDR2 SVGEGT. This CDR3 contains 12 residues. CDR3 in DNA: TGTGCCAGCAGCGGGGGGGGGAATGAGCAGTTCTTC. Amino acid sequence: CASSGGGNEQFF.

This chain links TRBV11-2 with TRBJ1-4; D uncertain. Germline V gene lookup returns CDR1 SGHAT and CDR2 FQNNGV. This CDR3 spans 14 amino acids. V lost 5 bases and J 5 bases, leaving 12 bases between the germline ends. DNA of the CDR3: TGTGCCAGCAGCCCGCGGGCGGGGAATGAAAAACTGTTTTTT. Its translation is CASSPRAGNEKLFF.

The DNA for the CDR3 is TGCGCCAGCAGTCGCCCGGACAGGGGGTTTCCTCAGCCCCAGCATTTT. The encoded protein is CASSRPDRGFPQPQHF. This chain connects TRBV10-1 to TRBJ1-5; 10 bases are a match to TRBD1. This CDR3 has 16 residues. Germline CDR1 is WNHNN and CDR2 is SYGVQD (reference sequence). With 5 bases clipped from V and 6 bases from J, the junction kept 10 bases outside the gene matches.

The V and J genes are TRBV7-9 and TRBJ1-5; no definite D call. V was shortened by 1 base and J by 1 base, with 8 bases between the two germline ends. From germline, CDR1 is SEHNR and CDR2 FQNEAQ (reference sequence). The CDR3 covers 15 residues. The CDR3 spells CASSLGGESNQPQHF. In DNA, the CDR3 is TGTGCCAGCAGCTTAGGCGGTGAAAGCAATCAGCCCCAGCATTTT.

V gene TRBV19 combines with J gene TRBJ2-1; maybe TRBD1 (5 bases). Germline assignment: CDR1 LNHDA and CDR2 SQIVND (reference sequence). The CDR3 is 15 residues long. Trimming took 5 bases from V and 2 from J, leaving 13 bases between them. CDR3 DNA sequence: TGTGCCAGTAGTCCAAAACAGGTTCCCTACAATGAGCAGTTCTTC. It codes for CASSPKQVPYNEQFF.